Below, 22 T cell receptor beta chains from the same sample are listed, as sequenced in a study of T cell responses to AZD1222 COVID-19 vaccine. Some clones are missing from TCRdb's copy, which holds only in-frame ones; the method was immunoSEQ multiplex PCR. The sample carries around 140,000 clones, over 75% recorded once. The sequences come from peripheral blood, collected on day 0 of AZD1222 vaccination. These receptors came from an adult in good health.

This chain links TRBV5-6 with TRBJ1-1; D gene ambiguous. Per germline, CDR1 SGHDT and CDR2 YYEEEE. The V and J ends lost 2 bases and 0 bases respectively, with 8 bases between them. The CDR3 runs to 14 residues. The CDR3 DNA follows: TGTGCCAGCAGCTTCGGGAGGGTGAACACTGAAGCTTTCTTT. This codes for CASSFGRVNTEAFF.

The V call is TRBV28, the J call TRBJ1-1; 10 positions match TRBD1. The CDR3 totals 15 residues. V was pared by 6 bases and J by 5 bases, with 9 bases of the junction left unmatched. The germline CDR1 and CDR2 sequences are MDHEN and SYDVKM. As DNA, the CDR3 is TGTGCCAGCAGCACCCTCGGGACAGGGGAAACTGAAGCTTTCTTT. It encodes CASSTLGTGETEAFF.

This chain joins TRBV7-9 and TRBJ1-2, with D possibly being TRBD1 (6 bases). The CDR3 runs 13 residues. Between the trimmed V and J ends, which lost 0 bases and 6 bases, there was a span of 8 bases. Germline values: CDR1 SEHNR, CDR2 FQNEAQ (reference sequence). CDR3 loop: CASSLAAGDGYTF. DNA for the CDR3: TGTGCCAGCAGCTTAGCGGCAGGGGATGGCTACACCTTC.

The rearrangement uses TRBV3-1 (or the pseudogene TRBV3-2) and TRBJ1-1; 7 nucleotides line up with TRBD1. Per the germline V gene, CDR1 is LGHDT and CDR2 is YNNKEL (reference sequence). This CDR3 contains 14 residues. The trim removed 7 bases at V and 3 bases at J, leaving 8 bases unmatched. The CDR3 is CASKGTARDTEAFF. The CDR3 DNA sequence: TGTGCCAGCAAGGGGACAGCAAGGGACACTGAAGCTTTCTTT.

The chain has TRBV12-1 and TRBJ1-4. TRBV12-1 is deemed a pseudogene. This CDR3 contains 15 residues. CDR3 amino acids: CASSFRGPTNEKLFF. As DNA, the CDR3 is TGTGCCAGCAGCTTTAGGGGACCGACTAATGAAAAACTGTTTTTT.

The rearrangement links TRBV7-9 to TRBJ2-5; possible D gene TRBD2, 6 bases. V was trimmed by 5 bases and J by 2 bases, leaving 15 bases between them. The CDR3 is 15 residues long. Germline V lookup: CDR1 SEHNR, CDR2 FQNEAQ (reference sequence). The CDR3 bases are TGTGCCAGCAGCCCCCCGGGGGAACAGCAAGAGACCCAGTACTTC. Protein sequence: CASSPPGEQQETQYF.

This clone was observed a handful of times. The chain combines TRBV5-1 with TRBJ2-4, with 9 bases lining up with TRBD2. The germline V gene encodes CDR1 SGHRS and CDR2 YFSETQ. V shed 0 bases and J 2 bases; nucleotides not matched to a gene: 3. The CDR3 loop spans 16 amino acids. This chain's CDR3 is CASSLGSGGPKNIQYF. CDR3 in DNA: TGCGCCAGCAGCTTGGGTAGCGGGGGCCCCAAAAACATTCAGTACTTC. Combining the CDR3 with reference TRBV5-1 and TRBJ2-4 gives the whole variable domain KAGVTQTPRYLIKTRGQQVTLSCSPISGHRSVSWYQQTPGQGLQFLFEYFSETQRNKGNFPGRFSGRQFSNSRSEMNVSTLELGDSALYLCASSLGSGGPKNIQYFGAGTRLSVL.

The V and J genes are TRBV6-5 and TRBJ1-4; D gene uncertain. CDR1 is MNHEY, CDR2 SVGAGI, per germline. The CDR3 spans 13 residues. V lost 11 bases and J lost 4, with 14 bases in between. The CDR3, as DNA: TGTGCCGACTTTAAGCGACTTAATGAAAAACTGTTTTTT. It specifies CADFKRLNEKLFF.

This rearrangement joins TRBV7-8 to TRBJ2-1, with D tentatively TRBD1 (7 bases). The CDR3 sequence is 15 residues long. The V and J ends lost 5 bases and 8 bases respectively, with 19 bases between them. Germline CDR1 is SGHVS and CDR2 is FQNEAQ. In DNA, the CDR3 is TGTGCCAGCAGCGAGACAGGGTTGGGAGGCGATGAGCAGTTCTTC. As protein: CASSETGLGGDEQFF.

This chain joins TRBV5-1 and TRBJ1-4, with TRBD1 matching 8 bases. Unmatched junction bases numbered 6, after V lost 3 bases and J lost 8 bases. Germline CDR1 SGHRS, CDR2 YFSETQ. The CDR3 totals 14 residues. The CDR3 here is CASSSGQGAEKLFF. CDR3 nucleotides: TGCGCCAGCAGCTCCGGACAGGGTGCCGAAAAACTGTTTTTT.

As concerns this clone: Other DNA sequences in this specimen translate into the identical CDR3. V gene TRBV7-9 combines with J gene TRBJ2-2, with D maybe TRBD2 (6 bases). Germline V lookup: CDR1 SEHNR, CDR2 FQNEAQ (reference sequence). V lost 3 bases and J 4 bases, leaving 6 bases between the germline ends. The CDR3 totals 13 residues. The CDR3 spells CASSFGGTGELFF. The CDR3 coding sequence is TGTGCCAGCAGCTTCGGGGGCACCGGGGAGCTGTTTTTT.

The V gene is TRBV10-3, the J gene TRBJ2-3; D may be TRBD2 (6 bases). V was trimmed by 6 bases and J by 10 bases, leaving 11 bases between them. This CDR3 is built from 11 residues. CDR1 and CDR2 from the germline V gene are ENHRY and SYGVKD. The CDR3: CAIREGRPQYF. The DNA of the CDR3 is TGTGCCATCAGGGAGGGCCGCCCGCAGTATTTT.

The chain links TRBV4-2 to TRBJ1-3, with 10 bases aligning to TRBD1. The CDR3 sequence is 19 residues long. Germline V gene sequence: CDR1 LGHNA, CDR2 YNFKEQ. V lost 4 bases, J lost 1 base, and 13 bases stayed unmatched. The CDR3 loop is CASSPVESGGQGSGNTIYF. CDR3 sequence (DNA): TGTGCCAGCAGCCCGGTCGAGTCGGGGGGACAGGGGTCTGGAAACACCATATATTTT.

This clone is a singleton in its sample. The CDR3 DNA is TGTGCCAGCAGCACTGACCATCACACTGAAGCTTTCTTT. Its protein is CASSTDHHTEAFF. The chain joins TRBV5-4 to TRBJ1-1; D gene uncertain. With 4 bases removed from V and 3 bases from J, the gap between germline ends came to 10 bases. The germline gives CDR1 SGHNT, CDR2 YYREEE (reference sequence). This CDR3 is 13 amino acids long.

V usage is TRBV6-4 and J usage is TRBJ2-2; D unclear. This CDR3 comprises 12 residues. In germline, CDR1 is MRHNA, CDR2 SNTAGT. V was pared by 7 bases and J by 2 bases, with 5 bases between. The CDR3 loop reads CASTKNTGELFF. The DNA for the CDR3 is TGTGCCAGCACCAAAAACACCGGGGAGCTGTTTTTT.

This clone was picked up one time. V gene TRBV5-1 combines with J gene TRBJ2-7; D possibly corresponds to TRBD2 (6 bases). Germline V CDR1 and CDR2: SGHRS, YFSETQ. V was pared by 0 bases and J by 5 bases, with 12 bases between. The CDR3 is 14 amino acids. The CDR3 here is CASSLGLRGNEQYF. The CDR3 DNA follows: TGCGCCAGCAGCTTGGGCCTTCGGGGGAACGAGCAGTACTTC.

The J gene is TRBJ1-2, the V gene TRBV3-1 (or the pseudogene TRBV3-2), with 7 positions matching TRBD1. The CDR3 extends over 14 amino acids. J lost 0 bases, V lost 4 bases, and 2 bases had no gene match. Per the germline V gene, CDR1 is LGHDT and CDR2 is YNNKEL (reference sequence). In nucleotides, the CDR3 is TGTGCCAGCAGCCCCGGGACAGCTAACTATGGCTACACCTTC. Encoded protein: CASSPGTANYGYTF.

This rearrangement joins TRBV7-9 to TRBJ1-2; 7 positions agree with TRBD1. The germline gives CDR1 SEHNR, CDR2 FQNEAQ (reference sequence). The length of the CDR3 is 13 residues. Unmatched junction bases numbered 0, after V lost 1 base and J lost 4 bases. The CDR3 spells CASSLGQGYGYTF. The CDR3 nucleotides are TGTGCCAGCAGCTTAGGACAGGGCTATGGCTACACCTTC.

V gene TRBV2 combines with J gene TRBJ2-3; unclear D gene. Deletions cut 5 bases from V and 4 bases from J, with 4 bases between. Looked up from germline, CDR1 is SNHLY and CDR2 is FYNNEI. The CDR3 is made up of 11 amino acids. CDR3 amino acids: CASSRADTQYF. The CDR3 nucleotides read TGTGCCAGCAGTAGAGCAGATACGCAGTATTTT. Full variable domain (missing parts from reference TRBV2 and TRBJ2-3): EPEVTQTPSHQVTQMGQEVILRCVPISNHLYFYWYRQILGQKVEFLVSFYNNEISEKSEIFDDQFSVERPDGSNFTLKIRSTKLEDSAMYFCASSRADTQYFGPGTRLTVL.

The chain recombines TRBV9 with TRBJ2-7; D possibly corresponds to TRBD1 (5 bases). This CDR3 has 14 residues. V lost 3 bases and J 1 base, leaving 11 bases between the germline ends. The germline gives CDR1 SGDLS, CDR2 YYNGEE. The CDR3 protein is CASSETTASYEQYF. CDR3 nucleotides: TGTGCCAGCAGCGAGACGACAGCATCCTACGAGCAGTACTTC. Variable domain in full (rest from reference TRBV9 and TRBJ2-7): DSGVTQTPKHLITATGQRVTLRCSPRSGDLSVYWYQQSLDQGLQFLIQYYNGEERAKGNILERFSAQQFPDLHSELNLSSLELGDSALYFCASSETTASYEQYFGPGTRLTVT.

The genes are TRBV28 and TRBJ2-5; D may be TRBD1 (6 bases). Trimming removed 4 bases at V and 3 bases at J, with 9 bases between. The CDR3 length is 13 residues. CDR1 MDHEN and CDR2 SYDVKM come from the germline V gene. CDR3 residues: CASSSGGEETQYF. DNA for the CDR3: TGTGCCAGCAGTTCTGGGGGCGAAGAGACCCAGTACTTC. Combining the CDR3 with reference TRBV28 and TRBJ2-5 gives the whole variable domain DVKVTQSSRYLVKRTGEKVFLECVQDMDHENMFWYRQDPGLGLRLIYFSYDVKMKEKGDIPEGYSVSREKKERFSLILESASTNQTSMYLCASSSGGEETQYFGPGTRLLVL.

This chain links TRBV21-1 with TRBJ2-7; the D call TRBD2 from the table was never checked on the DNA. TRBV21-1 is described as a pseudogene. The CDR3 has 15 amino acids. The DNA of the CDR3 is TGTGCCAGCAGCAGAAAGAGGGGAGGGGTTGGCGAGCAGTACTTC. Protein sequence: CASSRKRGGVGEQYF.